A single sample gave rise to the 17 T cell receptor beta chains below, sequenced in a study of cytomegalovirus exposure and HLA in healthy donors. PCR amplification relied on 60 Vbeta primers (plus 13 Jbeta primers). Profiling relied on immunoSEQ multiplex PCR, and the TCRdb table lists in-frame clones only, not all of them. The sample carries 75,000 to 100,000 clones, over 70% recorded once. The material sequenced was PBMCs. These TCRs come from a man younger than 35 in good health and CMV-seropositive.

This chain links TRBV2 with TRBJ2-1, with TRBD1 matching over 7 bases. The length of the CDR3 is 17 residues. With 2 bases clipped from V and 7 bases from J, the junction kept 14 bases outside the gene matches. Germline values: CDR1 SNHLY, CDR2 FYNNEI. The CDR3 here is CASSEPVLRGQGNEQFF. The DNA of the CDR3 is TGTGCCAGCAGTGAACCCGTTTTAAGGGGGCAAGGAAATGAGCAGTTCTTC.

The chain joins TRBV27 to TRBJ1-1; D is unresolved. This CDR3 spans 13 amino acids. Germline lookup yields CDR1 MNHEY and CDR2 SMNVEV (reference sequence). V was shortened by 3 bases and J by 8 bases, with 13 bases between the two germline ends. Here the CDR3 reads CASSFSSSTEAFF. CDR3 nucleotides: TGTGCCAGCAGTTTTTCCTCGTCGACAGAAGCTTTCTTT.

The genes are TRBV28 and TRBJ1-2; 7 bases map to TRBD1. This CDR3 comprises 15 residues. V lost 5 bases to trimming and J lost 8 bases; unmatched junction nucleotides: 14. Germline V gene data show CDR1 as MDHEN and CDR2 as SYDVKM. The CDR3 sequence: CASSTRTGVGEGYTF. In DNA form, the CDR3 reads TGTGCCAGCAGTACTAGAACAGGGGTGGGAGAAGGCTACACCTTC.

This clone was seen a few times. The chain couples TRBV19 to TRBJ2-1, with D perhaps TRBD2 (6 bases). This CDR3 has 14 residues. In germline, CDR1 is LNHDA, CDR2 SQIVND (reference sequence). Between the trimmed V and J ends, which lost 5 bases and 2 bases, there was a span of 10 bases. Written as DNA, the CDR3 is TGTGCCAGTAGTTCGGGGGAGACCTACAATGAGCAGTTCTTC. Translated, it gives CASSSGETYNEQFF.

The chain carries TRBV30 and TRBJ2-1; 10 bases match TRBD2. This CDR3 contains 14 residues. CDR1 and CDR2 (germline): GTSNPN, SVGIG (reference sequence). With V trimmed by 0 bases and J by 7 bases, 3 bases remained unmatched. The CDR3: CAWSVTAGGNEQFF. The CDR3 bases are TGTGCCTGGAGTGTTACAGCGGGGGGGAATGAGCAGTTCTTC.

This clone has a handful of counts. J is TRBJ1-5 and V is TRBV15, with D perhaps matching TRBD1 (5 bases). Germline-derived CDR1 and CDR2 are LNHNV and YYDKDF (reference sequence). With 1 base removed from V and 3 bases from J, the gap between germline ends came to 10 bases. This CDR3 contains 15 residues. This CDR3 is CATSRGGGNNQPQHF. For the CDR3, the DNA is TGTGCCACCAGCAGAGGGGGCGGGAACAATCAGCCCCAGCATTTT.

This chain links TRBV5-5 with TRBJ1-2; 12 bases agree with TRBD1. This CDR3 is built from 17 residues. Germline CDR1 is SGHKS and CDR2 is YYEKEE (reference sequence). J was trimmed by 4 bases and V by 0 bases; bases with no gene match: 7. The CDR3 protein is CASSLEGQGAPGYGYTF. The CDR3 DNA is TGTGCCAGCAGCTTGGAGGGACAGGGGGCTCCGGGCTATGGCTACACCTTC.

The genes are TRBV6-1 and TRBJ2-2; perhaps TRBD2 as D (6 bases). The CDR3 spans 15 residues. V shed 0 bases and J shed 8 bases, with 13 bases lying between them. Germline V gives CDR1 MNHNS, CDR2 SASEGT. The CDR3 sequence is CASSEARRGGGELFF. The CDR3 region has the DNA TGTGCCAGCAGTGAAGCGCGGCGGGGCGGGGGGGAGCTGTTTTTT.

The chain employs TRBV27 and TRBJ1-5; D ambiguous. V dropped 2 bases and J dropped 5 bases, with 7 bases sitting between them. In germline, CDR1 is MNHEY, CDR2 SMNVEV (reference sequence). CDR3 length: 13 amino acids. This CDR3 reads CASSLGRDQPQHF. CDR3 nucleotide sequence: TGTGCCAGCAGTTTAGGGCGGGATCAGCCCCAGCATTTT.

This chain links TRBV28 with TRBJ1-1; TRBD1 agrees at 8 bases. Germline V gene sequence: CDR1 MDHEN, CDR2 SYDVKM. V shed 6 bases, J shed 3 bases, and the junction held 18 bases outside the gene matches. The CDR3 extends over 18 amino acids. The CDR3 nucleotides read TGTGCCAGCAGCCAATTCTCTTTCGGACAGGGCGAGTACACTGAAGCTTTCTTT. Residues: CASSQFSFGQGEYTEAFF.

The J gene is TRBJ1-1, the V gene TRBV30, with a possible D match to TRBD1 (6 bases). The CDR3 loop spans 12 amino acids. Germline V gene data show CDR1 as GTSNPN and CDR2 as SVGIG (reference sequence). The CDR3 loop is CSTGRLNTEAFF. CDR3 bases: TGTTCGACAGGCCGCCTGAACACTGAAGCTTTCTTT.

The chain couples TRBV6-1 to TRBJ2-1; 9 bases line up with TRBD1. V trimming: 5 bases; J trimming: 6 bases; junction bases outside the gene matches: 8. CDR1 and CDR2 (germline): MNHNS, SASEGT. CDR3 length equals 15 residues. The CDR3 DNA follows: TGTGCCAGCAGTAAAACCGGGACAGGGTCCAATGAGCAGTTCTTC. Its translation: CASSKTGTGSNEQFF.

This clone occurred a few times. The chain recombines TRBV4-1 with TRBJ1-1, with D uncertain. Between the trimmed V and J ends, which lost 1 base and 1 base, there was a span of 10 bases. Germline-derived CDR1 and CDR2 are MGHRA and YSYEKL. This CDR3 is 15 amino acids long. CDR3 nucleotides: TGCGCCAGCAGCCAAGCTCGCGCGTCGAACACTGAAGCTTTCTTT. This encodes CASSQARASNTEAFF.

This clone has a single count. The chain combines TRBV28 with TRBJ1-6; no clear D. The CDR3 is 12 amino acids. Germline-derived CDR1 and CDR2 are MDHEN and SYDVKM. V was clipped by 7 bases and J by 10 bases, with 11 bases between them. CDR3: CASNGEDSPLHF. For the CDR3, the DNA is TGTGCCAGCAACGGAGAAGACTCACCCCTCCACTTT.

The gene calls are TRBV10-3 and TRBJ2-7; D gene uncertain. CDR1 and CDR2 from the germline V gene are ENHRY and SYGVKD. Trimming shortened V by 4 bases and J by 3 bases, and 7 bases separated the two germline ends. The CDR3 runs to 12 residues. The chain's CDR3 is CAISGEDYEQYF. The DNA of the CDR3 is TGTGCCATCAGTGGCGAGGACTACGAGCAGTACTTC.

V is TRBV27 and J is TRBJ1-2, with 7 bases matching TRBD1. The CDR3 extends over 14 amino acids. CDR1 MNHEY and CDR2 SMNVEV come from the germline V gene (reference sequence). J lost 4 bases, V lost 5 bases, and 7 bases had no gene match. The CDR3 bases are TGTGCCAGCAGTCCGACAGGGTTTCGCTATGGCTACACCTTC. Translation: CASSPTGFRYGYTF.

The chain is built from TRBV27 and TRBJ2-3; 8 bases agree with TRBD2. Germline-derived CDR1 and CDR2 are MNHEY and SMNVEV (reference sequence). The ends lost 3 bases at V and 1 base at J; junction bases unmatched: 9. The CDR3 has 17 amino acids. In nucleotides, the CDR3 is TGTGCCAGCAGTTTTCTGGCGGGGGGACGGGGCACAGATACGCAGTATTTT. As protein: CASSFLAGGRGTDTQYF.